This T cell receptor beta chain was captured by sequencing in a study of neurological immune-mediated disorders. This clonotype has a count of ten or more. MiXCR, run by TCRdb on the 5' RACE reads, gives a single entry per CDR3 protein. The sample has tens of thousands of distinct CDR3 sequences, approximately 3.2% seen once; the top ten hold 7% to 8%. The sample was PBMCs. The TCR sequence derives from a young woman with multiple sclerosis.

CDR3 nucleotide sequence: TGTGCCAGCTCACCAGGACTAGAAGAGACCCAGTACTTC. This sequence encodes CASSPGLEETQYF. The V gene is TRBV18, the J gene TRBJ2-5; 7 bases line up with TRBD2. Trimming took 2 bases from V and 3 from J; bases not matched to a gene: 0. The germline V gene has CDR1 KGHSH and CDR2 LQKENI. The CDR3 extends over 13 amino acids.